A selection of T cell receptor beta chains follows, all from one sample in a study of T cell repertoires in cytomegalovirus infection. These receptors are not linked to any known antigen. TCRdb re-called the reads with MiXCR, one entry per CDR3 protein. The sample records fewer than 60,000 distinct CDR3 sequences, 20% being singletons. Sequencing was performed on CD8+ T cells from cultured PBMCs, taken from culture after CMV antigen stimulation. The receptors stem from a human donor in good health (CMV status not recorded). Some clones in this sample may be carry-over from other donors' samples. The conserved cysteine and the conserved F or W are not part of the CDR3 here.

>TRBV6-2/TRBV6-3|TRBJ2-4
ASSYFKNIQY
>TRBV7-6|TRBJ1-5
ASSLGGIGQPQH
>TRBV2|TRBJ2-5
ASRPGQGTQETQY
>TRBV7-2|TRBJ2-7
ASSSGALYEQY
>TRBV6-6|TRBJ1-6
ASSYGQDNSPLH
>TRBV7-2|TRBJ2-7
ASSFDRNYEQY
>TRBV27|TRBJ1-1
ASSLAGTGVGAF
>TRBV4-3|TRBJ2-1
ASSQDGQGANEQF
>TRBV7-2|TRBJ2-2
ASSLEWDTGELF
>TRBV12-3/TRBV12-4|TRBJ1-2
ASSSRTDDSNYGYT
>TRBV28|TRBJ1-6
ASSSLGKYNSPLH
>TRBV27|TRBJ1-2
ASSFRQNYGYT
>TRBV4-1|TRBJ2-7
ASSQGGGVYEQY
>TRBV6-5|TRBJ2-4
ASKNRGTKNIQY
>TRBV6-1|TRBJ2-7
ASRTTGDSYEQY
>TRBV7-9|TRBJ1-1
ASSLGGQLGAF
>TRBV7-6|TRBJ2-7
ASSLATGYEQY
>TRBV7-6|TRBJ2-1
ASSLVGLTGDNEQF
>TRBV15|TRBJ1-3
ATSREALTSDTIY
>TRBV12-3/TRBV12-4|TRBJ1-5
ASSAGGNRQPQH
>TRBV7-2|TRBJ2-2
ASSPGGRGITGELF
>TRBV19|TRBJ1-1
ASSIGAGYTEAF
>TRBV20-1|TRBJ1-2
SAPGQGFYGYT
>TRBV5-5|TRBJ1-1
ASSFGLQNTEAF
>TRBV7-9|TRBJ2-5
ASSLPGNGETQY
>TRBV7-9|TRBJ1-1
ASRGQGANTEAF
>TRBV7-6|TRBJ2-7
ASSLRLAGYEQY
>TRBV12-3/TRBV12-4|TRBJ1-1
ASSLEGSTEAF
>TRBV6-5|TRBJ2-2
ASSLGLAGTRELF
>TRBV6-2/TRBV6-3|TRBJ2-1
ASSYLGLAGGNEQF